What follows is one T cell receptor beta chain and its context. Relative to the germline gene, one junction end is altered; a read error may explain this. By two-round multiplex PCR, the TCR beta CDR3 was amplified from genomic DNA. The use of primers specific to each TRBV and TRBJ gene characterized first-round PCR. TCRdb passed the multiplex PCR reads through MiXCR, listing each CDR3 protein once. Of some 34,000 distinct CDR3 sequences listed, around 30% are singletons. The data belong to a study of prognosis after radiotherapy for stage I lung cancer. Germline CDR1 reads MNHNS; CDR2 reads SASEGT. This CDR3 has 16 amino acids.

The clonotype comes from a donor over 45 with non-small cell lung cancer. The genes are TRBV6-1 and TRBJ2-7; 9 bases agree with TRBD2. The sample was PBMCs, taken before or after stereotactic body radiation therapy (not recorded which). The CDR3 DNA is TGTGCCAGCAGTGATTTTAGCGGGGGCTTTTCCTACGATCAGTACTTC. It is translated as CASSDFSGGFSYDQYF.